This TCR beta chain was obtained from a study of OX40 agonist ivuxolimab in advanced cancers. Clones were read by immunoSEQ multiplex PCR, and TCRdb kept only the in-frame ones, dropping some. The sample yields about 38,000 clones, about 89% seen once. CDR1 is LGHNA and CDR2 is YNFKEQ in the germline V gene. The CDR3 covers 15 residues. With 5 bases clipped from V and 0 bases from J, the junction kept 7 bases outside the gene matches. The J gene is TRBJ2-7, the V gene TRBV4-2, with TRBD1 matching over 7 bases. The sequencing used CD4+ or CD8+ T cells sorted from blood, collected in a trial of the OX40 agonist ivuxolimab. This sequence was found in an adult with an advanced solid tumor such as melanoma, head and neck, liver or kidney cancer. The CDR3 DNA follows: TGTGCCAGCAGCGCCACTGACAGGGACTCCTACGAGCAGTACTTC. It yields the protein CASSATDRDSYEQYF.